Below, 4 T cell receptor beta chains from the same sample are listed, as sequenced in a study of CD8 T cells in ankylosing spondylitis. TCRdb processed the 5' RACE reads anew with MiXCR; each CDR3 protein has one entry. Of tens of thousands of distinct CDR3 sequences listed, approximately 11% are singletons. The source material was blood, either unsorted or a sorted T cell fraction (not recorded which). All receptors come from a male donor with ankylosing spondylitis or in good health (not recorded which).

This clonotype was seen repeatedly, ten times or more. The CDR3 nucleotides read TGTGCCAGCAGCCGAAGCTCCTACGAGCAGTACTTC. This codes for CASSRSSYEQYF. The rearrangement joins TRBV12-3 or TRBV12-4 to TRBJ2-7; D is unclear. Trimming shortened V by 6 bases and J by 0 bases, and 6 bases separated the two germline ends. The CDR3 runs 12 residues.

This clonotype has at least ten counts. This chain uses TRBV20-1 with TRBJ1-5; D is ambiguous. V was clipped by 3 bases and J by 9 bases, with 15 bases between them. CDR3 size: 13 residues. Germline V gene sequence: CDR1 DFQATT, CDR2 SNEGSKA (reference sequence). This chain's CDR3 is CSARIQRQGPQHF. The CDR3 nucleotides read TGCAGTGCTAGGATACAGAGACAAGGGCCCCAGCATTTT.

The chain uses TRBV5-1 and TRBJ2-7; D is perhaps TRBD1 (6 bases). V dropped 0 bases and J dropped 4 bases, with 14 bases sitting between them. The CDR3 spans 15 residues. The germline V gene encodes CDR1 SGHRS and CDR2 YFSETQ. CDR3 loop: CASSLGTAPQYEQYF. CDR3 sequence (DNA): TGCGCCAGCAGCTTGGGGACAGCCCCGCAGTACGAGCAGTACTTC.

This clonotype has just a few counts. The chain recombines TRBV5-1 with TRBJ2-2, with TRBD1 matching 9 bases. CDR1 is SGHRS, CDR2 YFSETQ, per germline. J lost 5 bases, V lost 0 bases, and 8 bases had no gene match. This CDR3 comprises 17 residues. The CDR3 region has the DNA TGCGCCAGCAGCTTGGGCCTCACAGGGGGCAGGACCGGGGAGCTGTTTTTT. This translates into CASSLGLTGGRTGELFF.